Listed here are 27 T cell receptor beta chains from one sample, sequenced in a study of shared clonotypes between healthy human individuals. The protocol was immunoSEQ multiplex PCR, while the TCRdb copy is restricted to in-frame clones and leaves out a portion. The sample contains roughly 2.4 million clones, 90% to 97% of which appear only once. Sample: naive CD4+ T cells sorted from blood. Described subset: CD45RA+ positively selected. The receptors were gathered from a man in his late teens or twenties in good health.

The chain is built from TRBV19 and TRBJ1-2; D not resolved. Germline lookup yields CDR1 LNHDA and CDR2 SQIVND (reference sequence). CDR3 size: 11 residues. Trimming cost V 3 bases and J 8 bases, with 7 bases left between them. CDR3 amino acids: CASSIQKGYTF. For the CDR3, the DNA is TGTGCCAGTAGTATCCAGAAGGGCTACACCTTC.

This chain uses TRBV5-6 with TRBJ2-3; 9 bases line up with TRBD1. The V gene end was trimmed by 7 bases and the J gene end by 2 bases; junction bases not matched to a gene: 5. This CDR3 comprises 14 residues. Per the germline V gene, CDR1 is SGHDT and CDR2 is YYEEEE. The CDR3, as DNA: TGTGCCAGCGCCCGGGACAGGGTCACAGATACGCAGTATTTT. The encoded protein is CASARDRVTDTQYF.

As for this clone: At the DNA level, this CDR3 is encoded by other sequences in the same sample as well. The chain joins TRBV5-1 to TRBJ2-7; TRBD2 agrees at 11 bases. Germline assignment: CDR1 SGHRS and CDR2 YFSETQ. J was trimmed by 2 bases and V by 4 bases; bases with no gene match: 2. This CDR3 spans 14 amino acids. CDR3: CASSPGLAAYEQYF. The DNA of the CDR3 is TGCGCCAGCAGCCCGGGACTAGCGGCCTACGAGCAGTACTTC.

V is TRBV29-1 and J is TRBJ2-2, with 9 bases matching TRBD2. V was pared by 4 bases and J by 5 bases, with 5 bases of the junction left unmatched. The CDR3 length is 14 residues. Germline V gene sequence: CDR1 SQVTM, CDR2 ANQGSEA. In DNA form, the CDR3 reads TGCAGCGTTGGGGCAAGCGGGGGGACCGGGGAGCTGTTTTTT. Encoded protein: CSVGASGGTGELFF.

The V and J genes are TRBV10-3 and TRBJ1-2; D call uncertain. Deletions cut 0 bases from V and 8 bases from J, with 13 bases between. Germline V gene data show CDR1 as ENHRY and CDR2 as SYGVKD. CDR3 length: 14 residues. In DNA form, the CDR3 reads TGTGCCATCAGTGAGTCCCGGTTTTGGATGGGCTACACCTTC. Translated: CAISESRFWMGYTF.

This clone was detected only once. The chain has TRBV7-2 and TRBJ1-2, with D maybe TRBD1 (5 bases). CDR1 and CDR2 from the germline V gene are SGHTA and FQGNSA. The V end lost 1 base, the J end lost 8 bases, and 14 bases lay between the germline ends. The CDR3 sequence is 14 residues long. CDR3 sequence (DNA): TGTGCCAGCAGCTTAGGACAGTACGGGAGCGGCTACACCTTC. Translated: CASSLGQYGSGYTF.

This sequence joins TRBV9 and TRBJ1-2, with D possibly matching TRBD1 (5 bases). The V gene's germline CDR1 is SGDLS and CDR2 YYNGEE. The CDR3 runs to 16 residues. Deletions cut 0 bases from V and 1 base from J, with 13 bases between. The CDR3 nucleotides are TGTGCCAGCAGCGTAGGGATGACAGCCTTTAACTATGGCTACACCTTC. It specifies CASSVGMTAFNYGYTF.

The J gene is TRBJ1-1, the V gene TRBV19, with D unresolved. V gave up 11 bases and J gave up 0 bases, with 13 bases separating them. Germline assignment: CDR1 LNHDA and CDR2 SQIVND (reference sequence). The CDR3 length is 13 residues. CDR3 coding DNA: TGTGCCTGCACCCCCAGGATGAACACTGAAGCTTTCTTT. Its translation is CACTPRMNTEAFF.

The gene calls are TRBV4-3 and TRBJ2-1, with TRBD2 matching 8 bases. Germline CDR1 LGHNA, CDR2 YSLEER. J lost 9 bases, V lost 5 bases, and 6 bases had no gene match. The CDR3 runs to 13 residues. The CDR3 DNA reads TGCGCCAGCAGCTCGGGACTAGGCGGTGAGCAGTTCTTC. This encodes CASSSGLGGEQFF.

The chain combines TRBV5-1 with TRBJ2-1; 7 bases map to TRBD2. This CDR3 spans 14 amino acids. From germline, CDR1 is SGHRS and CDR2 YFSETQ. With 7 bases clipped from V and 9 bases from J, the junction kept 13 bases outside the gene matches. The CDR3 protein is CASRGLAGEGEQFF. The DNA of the CDR3 is TGCGCCAGCCGGGGGTTGGCGGGAGAGGGTGAGCAGTTCTTC.

The chain uses TRBV11-2 and TRBJ2-5; D might be TRBD2 (5 bases). Trimming took 5 bases from V and 4 from J, leaving 11 bases between them. In germline, CDR1 is SGHAT, CDR2 FQNNGV. This CDR3 has 13 amino acids. DNA of the CDR3: TGTGCCAGCAGCCCCTCTCTAGCAGAGACCCAGTACTTC. Its protein product is CASSPSLAETQYF.

J is TRBJ1-5 and V is TRBV28, with 7 nucleotides matching TRBD1. V lost 6 bases, J lost 4 bases, and 15 bases stayed unmatched. Germline lookup yields CDR1 MDHEN and CDR2 SYDVKM. This CDR3 contains 17 residues. The CDR3 coding sequence is TGTGCCAGCAGCCCGGACAGGTGGGGTGCAAAAAATCAGCCCCAGCATTTT. As protein: CASSPDRWGAKNQPQHF. Looking up the rest from reference TRBV28 and TRBJ1-5 gives the full variable domain: DVKVTQSSRYLVKRTGEKVFLECVQDMDHENMFWYRQDPGLGLRLIYFSYDVKMKEKGDIPEGYSVSREKKERFSLILESASTNQTSMYLCASSPDRWGAKNQPQHFGDGTRLSIL.

The V call is TRBV6-5, the J call TRBJ2-3; 8 bases map to TRBD1. The CDR3 length is 15 residues. The J segment lost 6 bases and the V segment lost 6 bases, leaving 11 bases of the junction unmatched. Germline V gene sequence: CDR1 MNHEY, CDR2 SVGAGI. This CDR3 is CASSRQGLPGDTQYF. Written as DNA, the CDR3 is TGTGCCAGCAGCAGACAGGGGCTTCCAGGGGATACGCAGTATTTT.

This rearrangement joins TRBV30 to TRBJ2-5; a weak D match, TRBD2 (5 bases). The V end was cut by 1 base, the J end by 5 bases, with 11 bases between. This CDR3 has 13 residues. CDR1 and CDR2 from the germline V gene are GTSNPN and SVGIG (reference sequence). CDR3 sequence (DNA): TGTGCCTGGAGTGCGGGGATTTTGGAGACCCAGTACTTC. Protein: CAWSAGILETQYF. The full variable domain, in which reference TRBV30 and TRBJ2-5 provide the parts outside the CDR3, is SQTIHQWPATLVQPVGSPLSLECTVEGTSNPNLYWYRQAAGRGLQLLFYSVGIGQISSEVPQNLSASRPQDRQFILSSKKLLLSDSGFYLCAWSAGILETQYFGPGTRLLVL.

The rearrangement links TRBV29-1 to TRBJ1-1; D unclear. The germline gives CDR1 SQVTM, CDR2 ANQGSEA. This CDR3 is 15 amino acids long. Trimming pared 2 bases from V and 0 bases from J, leaving 13 bases between. The CDR3 coding sequence is TGCAGCGTTGAACTTCAAATGAGGATGAACACTGAAGCTTTCTTT. Encoded protein: CSVELQMRMNTEAFF.

The CDR3 DNA reads TGTGCCAGCAGCTCGGCGTCGACTAGCGGCTCCTACGAGCAGTACTTC. Translation: CASSSASTSGSYEQYF. This rearrangement joins TRBV7-2 to TRBJ2-7, with 9 bases that match TRBD2. V was clipped by 4 bases and J by 0 bases; unmatched bases: 7. This CDR3 is 16 amino acids long. Per the germline V gene, CDR1 is SGHTA and CDR2 is FQGNSA.

This chain uses TRBV5-4 with TRBJ2-1; TRBD2 matches 9 bases. Per germline, CDR1 SGHNT and CDR2 YYREEE (reference sequence). The length of the CDR3 is 16 residues. V lost 2 bases to trimming and J lost 7 bases; unmatched junction nucleotides: 10. The CDR3, as DNA: TGTGCCAGCAGCTTCGCCATTCTAGCGGGGTCGAATGAGCAGTTCTTC. As protein: CASSFAILAGSNEQFF.

The chain's CDR3 is CASSQVQSLNSPLHF. The CDR3 coding sequence is TGTGCCAGCAGCCAAGTTCAGTCTCTTAATTCACCCCTCCACTTT. The chain carries TRBV4-2 and TRBJ1-6; D is undetermined. CDR1 is LGHNA and CDR2 is YNFKEQ in the germline V gene. V gave up 1 base and J gave up 6 bases, with 10 bases separating them. The CDR3 is 15 amino acids.

In this sample, this clone turned up once. This rearrangement joins TRBV29-1 to TRBJ2-1; 9 bases map to TRBD2. From germline, CDR1 is SQVTM and CDR2 ANQGSEA. V trimming: 4 bases; J trimming: 8 bases; junction bases outside the gene matches: 15. There are 16 residues in the CDR3. DNA for the CDR3: TGCAGCGTTGGGGGGTTTGGAGCGGGAGGACGCGATGAGCAGTTCTTC. Its protein product is CSVGGFGAGGRDEQFF.

This chain joins TRBV4-3 and TRBJ2-1, with TRBD2 matching 12 bases. There are 17 residues in the CDR3. Germline lookup yields CDR1 LGHNA and CDR2 YSLEER. V lost 2 bases and J lost 8; bases outside the gene matches: 10. This CDR3 reads CASSQQPSGRAGDEQFF. The CDR3 DNA follows: TGCGCCAGCAGCCAACAACCTAGCGGGAGGGCCGGCGATGAGCAGTTCTTC.

This sequence joins TRBV7-2 and TRBJ1-1; D is ambiguous. The CDR3 loop spans 14 amino acids. V gave up 1 base and J gave up 4 bases, with 10 bases separating them. CDR1 SGHTA and CDR2 FQGNSA come from the germline V gene. The CDR3 nucleotides are TGTGCCAGCAGCTTAGGTGCGGGGAGCACTGAAGCTTTCTTT. This translates into CASSLGAGSTEAFF.

This clone was counted once. The J gene is TRBJ1-1, the V gene TRBV10-3; 10 bases match TRBD1. V gave up 6 bases and J gave up 5 bases; unmatched junction bases: 9. The CDR3 is 15 amino acids. Germline assignment: CDR1 ENHRY and CDR2 SYGVKD. The CDR3 is CAIRKTGGWETEAFF. CDR3 coding DNA: TGTGCCATCAGAAAGACAGGGGGCTGGGAAACTGAAGCTTTCTTT.

This rearrangement joins TRBV6-5 to TRBJ2-1; TRBD2 matches 8 bases. This CDR3 is built from 14 residues. The V gene's germline CDR1 is MNHEY and CDR2 SVGAGI. The J segment lost 4 bases and the V segment lost 6 bases, leaving 5 bases of the junction unmatched. The CDR3 DNA is TGTGCCAGCAGGCCACAGCGGGAGTACAATGAGCAGTTCTTC. This codes for CASRPQREYNEQFF.

V and J are TRBV5-6 and TRBJ2-5; 10 bases line up with TRBD1. Trimming at V came to 0 bases and at J to 4 bases, leaving 3 bases not matched to a gene. Germline CDR1 SGHDT, CDR2 YYEEEE. The CDR3 length is 15 residues. CDR3 region: CASSLVTGGGETQYF. In nucleotides, the CDR3 is TGTGCCAGCAGCTTGGTGACAGGGGGCGGAGAGACCCAGTACTTC.

V gene TRBV4-1 combines with J gene TRBJ2-5, with a weak D call TRBD2 (7 bases). Germline-derived CDR1 and CDR2 are MGHRA and YSYEKL. This CDR3 spans 15 amino acids. The V and J ends lost 5 bases and 4 bases respectively, with 17 bases between them. CDR3 loop: CASSDLTGGRETQYF. In DNA form, the CDR3 reads TGCGCCAGCAGCGACCTGACGGGGGGCCGAGAGACCCAGTACTTC.

The rearrangement uses TRBV2 and TRBJ2-3, with D perhaps matching TRBD2 (6 bases). Trimming removed 8 bases from V and 2 bases from J, with 14 bases in between. The germline gives CDR1 SNHLY, CDR2 FYNNEI. The length of the CDR3 is 14 residues. In nucleotides, the CDR3 is TGTGCCAGCCATCGGCGGAGGGCCACAGATACGCAGTATTTT. Its protein is CASHRRRATDTQYF. Supplemented by reference TRBV2 and TRBJ2-3, the full variable domain reads EPEVTQTPSHQVTQMGQEVILRCVPISNHLYFYWYRQILGQKVEFLVSFYNNEISEKSEIFDDQFSVERPDGSNFTLKIRSTKLEDSAMYFCASHRRRATDTQYFGPGTRLTVL.

This clone was seen just once. The chain is built from TRBV6-5 and TRBJ2-7; 7 nucleotides match TRBD2. The CDR3 loop spans 15 amino acids. The V gene's germline CDR1 is MNHEY and CDR2 SVGAGI. With 2 bases clipped from V and 4 bases from J, the junction kept 8 bases outside the gene matches. The chain's CDR3 is CASSYGGEGRYEQYF. The CDR3 region has the DNA TGTGCCAGCAGTTACGGGGGGGAGGGCAGGTACGAGCAGTACTTC.